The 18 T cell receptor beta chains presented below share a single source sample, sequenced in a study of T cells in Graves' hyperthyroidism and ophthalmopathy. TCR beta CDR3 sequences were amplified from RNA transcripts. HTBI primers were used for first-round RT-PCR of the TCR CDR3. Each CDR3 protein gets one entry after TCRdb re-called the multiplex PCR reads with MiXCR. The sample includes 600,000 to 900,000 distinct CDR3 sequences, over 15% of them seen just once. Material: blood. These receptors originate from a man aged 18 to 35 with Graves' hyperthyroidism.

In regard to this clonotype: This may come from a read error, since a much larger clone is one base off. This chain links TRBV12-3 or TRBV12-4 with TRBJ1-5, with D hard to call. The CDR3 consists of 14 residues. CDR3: CTSSWGGSNQPQHF. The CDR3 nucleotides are TGTACCAGCAGTTGGGGAGGGAGCAATCAGCCCCAGCATTTT.

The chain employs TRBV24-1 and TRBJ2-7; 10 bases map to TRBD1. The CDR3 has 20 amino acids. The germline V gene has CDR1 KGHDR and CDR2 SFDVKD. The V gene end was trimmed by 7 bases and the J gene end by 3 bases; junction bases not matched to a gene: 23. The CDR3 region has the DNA TGTGCCACCAGAGATCGGGATTGGCTTAGGGACAGGGGTTTTAGCTACGAGCAGTACTTC. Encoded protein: CATRDRDWLRDRGFSYEQYF.

The CDR3 loop is CASSLEPVNTEAFF. The CDR3 DNA is TGTGCCAGCAGCTTAGAACCGGTGAACACTGAAGCTTTCTTT. V is TRBV7-9 and J is TRBJ1-1; D ambiguous. The CDR3 loop spans 14 amino acids. CDR1 is SEHNR, CDR2 FQNEAQ, per germline (reference sequence). Trimming took off 1 base at V and 0 bases at J, with 6 bases between the two ends.

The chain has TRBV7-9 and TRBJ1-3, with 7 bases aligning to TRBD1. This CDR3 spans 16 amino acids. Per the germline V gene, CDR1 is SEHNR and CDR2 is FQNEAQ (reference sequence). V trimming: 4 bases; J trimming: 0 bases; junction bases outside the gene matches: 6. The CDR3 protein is CASSSDRSYSGNTIYF. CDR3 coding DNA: TGTGCCAGCAGCTCGGACAGGTCGTACTCTGGAAACACCATATATTTT.

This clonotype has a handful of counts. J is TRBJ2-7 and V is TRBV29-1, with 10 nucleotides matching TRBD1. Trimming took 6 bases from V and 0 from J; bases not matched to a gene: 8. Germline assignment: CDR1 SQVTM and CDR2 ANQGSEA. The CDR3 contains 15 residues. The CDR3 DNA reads TGCAGCGTGAGAGGGGGACAGGGGAGCTCCTACGAGCAGTACTTC. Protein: CSVRGGQGSSYEQYF.

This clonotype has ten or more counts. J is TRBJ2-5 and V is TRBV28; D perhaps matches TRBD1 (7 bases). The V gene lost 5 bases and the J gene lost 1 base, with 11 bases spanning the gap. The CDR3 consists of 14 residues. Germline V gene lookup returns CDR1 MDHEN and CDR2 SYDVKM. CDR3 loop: CASSLRDSQETQYF. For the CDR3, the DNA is TGTGCCAGCAGTCTGCGGGACAGCCAAGAGACCCAGTACTTC.

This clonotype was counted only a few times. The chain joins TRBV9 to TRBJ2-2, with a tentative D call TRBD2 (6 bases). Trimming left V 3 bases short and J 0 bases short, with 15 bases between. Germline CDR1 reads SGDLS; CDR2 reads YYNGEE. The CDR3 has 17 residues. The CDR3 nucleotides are TGTGCCAGCAGCGACTTCCGGGAGACCCCGAACACCGGGGAGCTGTTTTTT. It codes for CASSDFRETPNTGELFF.

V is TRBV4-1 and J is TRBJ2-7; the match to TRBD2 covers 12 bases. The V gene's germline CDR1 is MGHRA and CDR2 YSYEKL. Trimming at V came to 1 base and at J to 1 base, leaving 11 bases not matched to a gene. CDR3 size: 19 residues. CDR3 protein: CASSQVIPTSGSLSYEQYF. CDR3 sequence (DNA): TGCGCCAGCAGCCAAGTAATTCCGACTAGCGGGAGTTTGTCCTACGAGCAGTACTTC.

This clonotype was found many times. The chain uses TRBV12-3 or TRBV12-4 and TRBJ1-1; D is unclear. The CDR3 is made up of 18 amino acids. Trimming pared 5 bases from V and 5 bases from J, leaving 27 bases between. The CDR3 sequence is CASSRIQGVGFSRTEAFF. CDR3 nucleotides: TGTGCCAGCAGTCGTATACAAGGTGTTGGGTTTTCGAGAACTGAAGCTTTCTTT.

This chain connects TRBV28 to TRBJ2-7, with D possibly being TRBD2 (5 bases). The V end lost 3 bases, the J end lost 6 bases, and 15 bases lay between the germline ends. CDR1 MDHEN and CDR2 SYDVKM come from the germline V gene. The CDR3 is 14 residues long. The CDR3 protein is CASSLGVLGIEQYF. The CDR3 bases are TGTGCCAGCAGTTTGGGAGTTCTTGGGATCGAGCAGTACTTC. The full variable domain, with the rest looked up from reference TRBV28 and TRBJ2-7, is DVKVTQSSRYLVKRTGEKVFLECVQDMDHENMFWYRQDPGLGLRLIYFSYDVKMKEKGDIPEGYSVSREKKERFSLILESASTNQTSMYLCASSLGVLGIEQYFGPGTRLTVT.

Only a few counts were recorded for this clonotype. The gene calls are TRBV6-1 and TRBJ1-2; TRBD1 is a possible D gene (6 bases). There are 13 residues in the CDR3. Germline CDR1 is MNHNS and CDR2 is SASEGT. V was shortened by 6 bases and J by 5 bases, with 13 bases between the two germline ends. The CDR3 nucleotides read TGTGCCAGCAGCCTCTACAGGGATTATGGCTACACCTTC. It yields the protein CASSLYRDYGYTF.

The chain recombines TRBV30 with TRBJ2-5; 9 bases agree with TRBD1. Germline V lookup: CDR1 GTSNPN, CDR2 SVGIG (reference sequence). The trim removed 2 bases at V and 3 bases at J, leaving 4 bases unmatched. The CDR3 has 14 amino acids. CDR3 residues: CAWSRDRAEETQYF. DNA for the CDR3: TGTGCCTGGAGTCGGGACAGGGCGGAAGAGACCCAGTACTTC.

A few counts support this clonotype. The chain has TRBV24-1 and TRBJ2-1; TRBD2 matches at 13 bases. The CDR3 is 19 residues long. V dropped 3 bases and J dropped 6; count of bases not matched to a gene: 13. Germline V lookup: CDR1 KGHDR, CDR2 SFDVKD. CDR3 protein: CATSDPNVLAGGPVNEQFF. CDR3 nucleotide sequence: TGTGCCACCAGTGATCCTAATGTACTAGCGGGAGGGCCCGTCAATGAGCAGTTCTTC.

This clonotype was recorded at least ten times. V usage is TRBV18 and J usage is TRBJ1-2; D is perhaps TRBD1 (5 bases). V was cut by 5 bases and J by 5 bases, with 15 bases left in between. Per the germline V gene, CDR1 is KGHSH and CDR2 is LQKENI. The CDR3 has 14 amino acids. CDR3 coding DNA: TGTGCCAGCTCATCGGGGACTGATGGATATGGCTACACCTTC. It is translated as CASSSGTDGYGYTF.

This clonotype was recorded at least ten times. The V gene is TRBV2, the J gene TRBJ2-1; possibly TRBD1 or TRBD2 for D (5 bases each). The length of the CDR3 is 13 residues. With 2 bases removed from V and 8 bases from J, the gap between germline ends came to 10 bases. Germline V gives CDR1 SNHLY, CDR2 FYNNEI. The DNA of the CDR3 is TGTGCCAGCAGTGAAAAGAGGGGCGATGAGCAGTTCTTC. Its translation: CASSEKRGDEQFF.

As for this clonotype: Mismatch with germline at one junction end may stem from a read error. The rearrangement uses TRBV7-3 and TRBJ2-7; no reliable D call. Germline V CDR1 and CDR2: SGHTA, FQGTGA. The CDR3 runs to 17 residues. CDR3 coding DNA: TGTGCCAGCAGCCTCATATTGGGCAGAGTGATATCCTACGGGCAGTACTTC. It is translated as CASSLILGRVISYGQYF. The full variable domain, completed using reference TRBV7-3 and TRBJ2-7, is GAGVSQTPSNKVTEKGKYVELRCDPISGHTALYWYRQSLGQGPEFLIYFQGTGAADDSGLPNDRFFAVRPEGSVSTLKIQRTERGDSAVYLCASSLILGRVISYGQYFGPGTRLTVT.

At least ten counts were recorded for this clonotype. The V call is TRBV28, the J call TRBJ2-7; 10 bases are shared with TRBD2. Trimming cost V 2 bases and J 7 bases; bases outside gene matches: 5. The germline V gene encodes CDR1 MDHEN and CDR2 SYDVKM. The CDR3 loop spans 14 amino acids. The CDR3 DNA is TGTGCCAGCAGTTTAGCTAGCGGGAGTTTTGAGCAGTACTTC. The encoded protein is CASSLASGSFEQYF. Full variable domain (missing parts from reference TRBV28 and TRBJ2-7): DVKVTQSSRYLVKRTGEKVFLECVQDMDHENMFWYRQDPGLGLRLIYFSYDVKMKEKGDIPEGYSVSREKKERFSLILESASTNQTSMYLCASSLASGSFEQYFGPGTRLTVT.

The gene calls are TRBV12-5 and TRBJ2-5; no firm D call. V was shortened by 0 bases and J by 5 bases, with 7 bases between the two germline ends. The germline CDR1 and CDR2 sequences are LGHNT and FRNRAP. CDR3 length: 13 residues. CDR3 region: CASGLVGRETQYF. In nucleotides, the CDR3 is TGTGCTAGTGGTTTGGTGGGTCGGGAGACCCAGTACTTC. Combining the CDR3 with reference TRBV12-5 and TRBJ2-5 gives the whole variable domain DARVTQTPRHKVTEMGQEVTMRCQPILGHNTVFWYRQTMMQGLELLAYFRNRAPLDDSGMPKDRFSAEMPDATLATLKIQPSEPRDSAVYFCASGLVGRETQYFGPGTRLLVL.